This T cell receptor beta chain came from a study of STAT5B mutations in CD4+ large granular lymphocyte leukemia. About the research overall: Among healthy donors, a particular HLA allele went with more CDR3 'QG' motifs.

Remarks on this clone: Antigen unknown.

Libraries were prepared by immunoSEQ multiplex PCR; TCRdb keeps only in-frame clonotypes and omits some of them. The table includes approximately 49,000 clones, just over 70% detected once. Overall study results and limits: About 24% of private leukemic clonotypes occurred rarely in other patients' non-leukemic repertoires.

Per the germline V gene, CDR1 is SGHKS and CDR2 is YYEKEE (reference sequence). This CDR3 region has 16 residues. Losses at the gene ends were 4 bases for V and 2 bases for J; bases not matched to a gene: 10. This clonotype was sampled from a human donor in good health. The genes are TRBV5-5 and TRBJ2-3; 7 bases line up with TRBD2. Source material: CD4+ T cells from blood buffy coats. CDR3 in DNA: TGTGCCAGCAGCGAACCGGGACTACCGGTCACAGATACGCAGTATTTT. Its protein is CASSEPGLPVTDTQYF. Full variable domain (remainder filled in from reference TRBV5-5 and TRBJ2-3): DAGVTQSPTHLIKTRGQQVTLRCSPISGHKSVSWYQQVLGQGPQFIFQYYEKEERGRGNFPDRFSARQFPNYSSELNVNALLLGDSALYLCASSEPGLPVTDTQYFGPGTRLTVL.